This record covers a single T cell receptor (beta chain). The table came from immunoSEQ multiplex PCR; TCRdb's copy has only in-frame clones and leaves some out. This sample carries fewer than 130,000 clones, approximately 89% of them seen once, and the ten largest clones take under 2%. The germline CDR1 and CDR2 sequences are MDHEN and SYDVKM. CDR3 length equals 16 residues. V lost 3 bases and J lost 0, with 12 bases in between. This specimen comes from a study of cytomegalovirus exposure and HLA in healthy donors. The donors were members of the validation cohort comprising about 130 subjects, separate from the roughly 670-subject first cohort.

The sequenced sample was PBMCs. This receptor was obtained from a woman younger than 35 in good health and CMV-seronegative. J is TRBJ1-3 and V is TRBV28, with D uncertain. CDR3 nucleotides: TGTGCCAGCAGTTTCAAGGCAGCGTACTCTGGAAACACCATATATTTT. Its protein is CASSFKAAYSGNTIYF.